A single sample gave rise to the 10 T cell receptor beta chains below, sequenced in a study of cytomegalovirus exposure and HLA in healthy donors. PCR used 60 Vbeta primers and 13 Jbeta primers. Sequencing used immunoSEQ multiplex PCR; TCRdb keeps in-frame clones, though not all of them. Here the sample spans roughly 110,000 clones, more than 65% being singletons. Sequences were obtained from PBMCs. The source is a man aged 35-49 years in good health and CMV-seropositive.

The count of this clone is one. This CDR3 reads CASSQDGITGNYGYTF. The CDR3 DNA reads as TGCGCCAGCAGCCAAGACGGGATCACAGGGAACTATGGCTACACCTTC. The rearrangement uses TRBV4-3 and TRBJ1-2, with a weak D call TRBD1 (6 bases). V was clipped by 0 bases and J by 2 bases, with 13 bases between them. Germline loops: CDR1 LGHNA, CDR2 YSLEER. The CDR3 spans 16 residues.

The chain recombines TRBV4-3 with TRBJ1-6; D is unclear. The CDR3 extends over 14 amino acids. CDR1 and CDR2 (germline): LGHNA, YSLEER. V was clipped by 1 base and J by 6 bases, with 7 bases between them. The CDR3 DNA reads as TGCGCCAGCAGCCAAGTCTCCGGTAATTCACCCCTCCACTTT. It specifies CASSQVSGNSPLHF.

The gene calls are TRBV6-1 and TRBJ2-7; tentative D call: TRBD1 (6 bases). Germline loops: CDR1 MNHNS, CDR2 SASEGT. CDR3 length: 13 amino acids. Deletions cut 6 bases from V and 3 bases from J, with 12 bases between. In DNA, the CDR3 is TGTGCCAGCAGGACCCCAGGGGTCTACGAGCAGTACTTC. This codes for CASRTPGVYEQYF.

The chain recombines TRBV5-5 with TRBJ2-7; D is perhaps TRBD1 (6 bases). The CDR3 extends over 14 amino acids. Trimming left V 5 bases short and J 3 bases short, with 15 bases between. Germline CDR1 is SGHKS and CDR2 is YYEKEE (reference sequence). Here the CDR3 DNA reads TGTGCCAGCAGTGTACAGGGTGAGGGCTACGAGCAGTACTTC. Residues: CASSVQGEGYEQYF.

With regard to this clone: At one end, the junction sequence differs from germline, possibly due to a read error. This chain links TRBV7-7 with TRBJ2-3, with 8 nucleotides matching TRBD1. Per germline, CDR1 SSHAT and CDR2 FNYEAQ (reference sequence). CDR3 length: 14 amino acids. The CDR3 loop is CASSKGQAGDTQYF. The DNA for the CDR3 is TGTGCTAGCAGCAAGGGACAGGCAGGAGATACGCAGTATTTT.

The chain employs TRBV10-3 and TRBJ2-1, with 11 positions matching TRBD2. Trimming cost V 0 bases and J 5 bases; bases outside gene matches: 6. Germline CDR1 and CDR2: ENHRY and SYGVKD. CDR3 length: 17 residues. Written as DNA, the CDR3 is TGTGCCATCAGTGAGTCGCCGGGACTAGCGGTAAACAATGAGCAGTTCTTC. This encodes CAISESPGLAVNNEQFF.

The chain combines TRBV5-1 with TRBJ2-3; the D gene is possibly TRBD1 (6 bases). CDR1 is SGHRS, CDR2 YFSETQ, per germline. V lost 0 bases and J lost 5, with 16 bases in between. This CDR3 is 16 amino acids long. The CDR3 here is CASSLVAQGSGDTQYF. The CDR3 nucleotides read TGCGCCAGCAGCTTGGTTGCCCAGGGGAGCGGAGATACGCAGTATTTT.

The gene calls are TRBV25-1 and TRBJ2-3; 14 bases are shared with TRBD2. Unmatched junction bases numbered 8, after V lost 6 bases and J lost 6 bases. The CDR3 covers 16 residues. The germline V gene has CDR1 MGHDK and CDR2 SYGVNS. As DNA, the CDR3 is TGTGCCAGCAGCCCTGGGACTAGCGGGGGAGCGGATACGCAGTATTTT. Amino acids: CASSPGTSGGADTQYF. The whole variable domain, remainder taken from reference TRBV25-1 and TRBJ2-3, is EADIYQTPRYLVIGTGKKITLECSQTMGHDKMYWYQQDPGMELHLIHYSYGVNSTEKGDLSSESTVSRIRTEHFPLTLESARPSHTSQYLCASSPGTSGGADTQYFGPGTRLTVL.

In regard to this clone: Other DNA sequences within the sample encode an identical CDR3. The rearrangement joins TRBV28 to TRBJ2-1; 8 bases match TRBD2. This CDR3 comprises 14 residues. The germline gives CDR1 MDHEN, CDR2 SYDVKM. Trimming cost V 6 bases and J 0 bases; bases outside gene matches: 1. The CDR3 DNA is TGTGCCAGCAGGAGCGGGGGCTCCTACAATGAGCAGTTCTTC. Its protein is CASRSGGSYNEQFF.

V gene TRBV6-5 combines with J gene TRBJ1-4, with D possibly matching TRBD1 (6 bases). Per germline, CDR1 MNHEY and CDR2 SVGAGI. The CDR3 length is 15 residues. The CDR3 DNA follows: TGTGTTACTGGGAGGGACAACCCAACTAATGAAAAACTGTTTTTT. Translating it yields CVTGRDNPTNEKLFF.